This is a list of T cell receptor beta chains from one sample in a study of PD-L1 blockade in urothelial cancer. Repertoires were generated with immunoSEQ multiplex PCR, while TCRdb's copy carries only in-frame clones and drops some. This table holds more than 85,000 clones, around 86% found once. The sequenced sample was PBMCs, obtained around atezolizumab (anti-PD-L1) treatment. Source of these receptors: a man between 60 and 75 years old with urothelial cancer. Both conserved end residues are part of each CDR3. D genes are given only for firm matches. Expanded clones are given a class, and other clones once, few, many or no size at all.

TRBD1	TRBV25-1	.	TRBJ2-4	14	CASSDPILQGIQYF	TGTGCCAGCAGTGACCCGATTCTACAGGGGATTCAGTACTTC
.	TRBV21-1	.	TRBJ2-1	16	CASKKRAQRSYNEQFF	TGTGCCAGCAAAAAGAGGGCACAGCGCTCCTACAATGAGCAGTTCTTC
TRBD2	TRBV27	.	TRBJ2-7	15	CASSASGAGWGEQYF	TGTGCCAGCAGTGCGAGCGGGGCAGGGTGGGGAGAGCAGTACTTC
TRBD1	TRBV28	.	TRBJ1-2	15	CAIPLGGQGTSGYTF	TGTGCCATCCCCTTGGGGGGACAGGGTACTAGTGGCTACACCTTC
.	TRBV19	.	TRBJ1-1	12	CASSTGYTEAFF	TGTGCCAGTAGCACAGGTTACACTGAAGCTTTCTTT
TRBD1	TRBV5-5	.	TRBJ1-6	15	CASSFSGDSGSPLHF	TGTGCCAGCAGCTTTTCTGGGGACAGTGGATCACCCCTCCACTTT
TRBD1	TRBV27	few	TRBJ2-7	15	CASSRPGQGAYEQYF	TGTGCCAGCAGCAGACCGGGACAGGGAGCCTACGAGCAGTACTTC
.	TRBV5-4	.	TRBJ2-2	13	CASSFRGAGELFF	TGTGCCAGCAGCTTCAGGGGCGCCGGGGAGCTGTTTTTT
.	TRBV5-4	.	TRBJ2-7	12	CASSWESSEQYF	TGTGCCAGCAGCTGGGAGTCCTCCGAGCAGTACTTC
TRBD2	TRBV7-9	.	TRBJ2-1	19	CASSLGVGIAGGPSNEQFF	TGTGCCAGCAGCTTAGGGGTAGGAATAGCGGGAGGGCCAAGCAATGAGCAGTTCTTC
.	TRBV12-5	.	TRBJ1-4	11	CASGLPGKLFF	TGTGCTAGTGGTTTGCCCGGGAAACTGTTTTTT
.	TRBV4-1	.	TRBJ2-7	17	CASSPSERVISSYEQYF	TGCGCCAGCAGCCCGAGCGAGCGGGTAATAAGCTCCTACGAGCAGTACTTC
TRBD1	TRBV7-3	.	TRBJ2-7	14	CASSRRGGSNEQYF	TGTGCCAGCAGCAGGAGAGGGGGCTCGAACGAGCAGTACTTC
TRBD2	TRBV28	.	TRBJ2-1	16	CASRPTSGSIWNEQFF	TGTGCCAGCAGGCCTACCAGCGGGAGTATTTGGAATGAGCAGTTCTTC
TRBD1	TRBV11-2	.	TRBJ2-3	16	CASSSFAGQAADTQYF	TGTGCCAGCAGTTCCTTTGCGGGACAGGCGGCAGATACGCAGTATTTT
.	TRBV9	.	TRBJ2-2	18	CASSVVSDFRVRAGELFF	TGTGCCAGCAGCGTAGTTTCAGACTTCCGGGTGAGGGCCGGGGAGCTGTTTTTT
TRBD2	TRBV18	.	TRBJ2-3	15	CASSYTSGRTDTQYF	TGTGCCAGCTCGTATACTAGCGGACGCACAGATACGCAGTATTTT
.	TRBV5-1	.	TRBJ2-3	15	CASSLSLTNTDTQYF	TGCGCCAGCAGCTTGAGTCTAACGAACACAGATACGCAGTATTTT
.	TRBV5-1	.	TRBJ2-3	14	CASTEVTGTDTQYF	TGCGCCAGCACGGAGGTGACTGGCACAGATACGCAGTATTTT
.	TRBV19	once	TRBJ2-2	14	CASKQSANTGELFF	TGTGCCAGTAAGCAAAGCGCGAACACCGGGGAGCTGTTTTTT
.	TRBV14	.	TRBJ2-7	15	CASSQEIALSYEQYF	TGTGCCAGCAGCCAAGAGATAGCCCTTTCCTACGAGCAGTACTTC
.	TRBV7-3	.	TRBJ1-1	13	CASSLSVNTEAFF	TGTGCCAGCAGCTTATCAGTGAACACTGAAGCTTTCTTT
.	TRBV5-8	.	TRBJ2-3	13	CASEGASTDTQYF	TGTGCCAGCGAGGGAGCTAGCACAGATACGCAGTATTTT
.	TRBV7-9	.	TRBJ2-7	15	CASSLWADRYYEQYF	TGTGCCAGCAGCTTATGGGCCGACAGGTACTACGAGCAGTACTTC